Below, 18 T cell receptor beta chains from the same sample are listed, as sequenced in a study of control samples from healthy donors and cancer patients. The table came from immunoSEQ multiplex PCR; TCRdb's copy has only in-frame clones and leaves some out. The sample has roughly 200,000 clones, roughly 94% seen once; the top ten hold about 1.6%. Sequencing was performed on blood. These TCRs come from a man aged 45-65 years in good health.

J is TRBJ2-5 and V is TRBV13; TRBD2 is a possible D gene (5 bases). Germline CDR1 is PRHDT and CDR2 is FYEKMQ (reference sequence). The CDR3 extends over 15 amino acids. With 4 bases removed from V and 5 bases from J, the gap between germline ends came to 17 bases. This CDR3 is CASSSRLEGRETQYF. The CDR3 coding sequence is TGTGCCAGCAGCTCCCGCCTTGAGGGTAGGGAGACCCAGTACTTC.

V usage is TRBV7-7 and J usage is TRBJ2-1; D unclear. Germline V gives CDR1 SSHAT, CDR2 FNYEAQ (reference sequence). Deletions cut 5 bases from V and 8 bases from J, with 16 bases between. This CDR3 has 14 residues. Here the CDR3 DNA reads TGTGCCAGCAGCCCCAGACTGTCTGGCCATGAGCAGTTCTTC. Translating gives CASSPRLSGHEQFF. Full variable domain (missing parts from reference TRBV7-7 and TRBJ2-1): GAGVSQSPRYKVTKRGQDVTLRCDPISSHATLYWYQQALGQGPEFLTYFNYEAQPDKSGLPSDRFSAERPEGSISTLTIQRTEQRDSAMYRCASSPRLSGHEQFFGPGTRLTVL.

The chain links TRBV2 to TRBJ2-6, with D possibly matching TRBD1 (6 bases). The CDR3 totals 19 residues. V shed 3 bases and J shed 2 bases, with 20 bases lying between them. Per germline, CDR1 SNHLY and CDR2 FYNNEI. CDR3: CASSDPSGAGLAGANVLTF. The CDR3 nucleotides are TGTGCCAGCAGTGATCCATCAGGGGCAGGGCTAGCTGGGGCCAACGTCCTGACTTTC. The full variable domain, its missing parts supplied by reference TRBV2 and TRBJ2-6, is EPEVTQTPSHQVTQMGQEVILRCVPISNHLYFYWYRQILGQKVEFLVSFYNNEISEKSEIFDDQFSVERPDGSNFTLKIRSTKLEDSAMYFCASSDPSGAGLAGANVLTFGAGSRLTVL.

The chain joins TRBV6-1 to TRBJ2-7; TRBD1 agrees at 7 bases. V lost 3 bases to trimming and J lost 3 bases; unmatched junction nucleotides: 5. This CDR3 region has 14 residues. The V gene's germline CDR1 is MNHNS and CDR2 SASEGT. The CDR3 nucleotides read TGTGCCAGCAGTGACCGACAGGGTTTCTACGAGCAGTACGTC. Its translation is CASSDRQGFYEQYV.

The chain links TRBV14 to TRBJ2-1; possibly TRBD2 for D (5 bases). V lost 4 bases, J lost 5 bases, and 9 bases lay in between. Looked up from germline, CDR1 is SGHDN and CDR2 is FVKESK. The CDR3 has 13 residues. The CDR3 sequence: CASSPPGDNEQFF. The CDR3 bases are TGTGCCAGCAGCCCTCCCGGGGACAATGAGCAGTTCTTC. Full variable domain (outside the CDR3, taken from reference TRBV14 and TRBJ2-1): EAGVTQFPSHSVIEKGQTVTLRCDPISGHDNLYWYRRVMGKEIKFLLHFVKESKQDESGMPNNRFLAERTGGTYSTLKVQPAELEDSGVYFCASSPPGDNEQFFGPGTRLTVL.

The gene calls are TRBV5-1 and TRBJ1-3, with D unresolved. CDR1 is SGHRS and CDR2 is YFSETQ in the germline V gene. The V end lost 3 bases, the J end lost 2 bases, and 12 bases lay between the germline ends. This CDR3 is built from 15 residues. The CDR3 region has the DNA TGCGCCAGCAGCTCTACAGTCCAGGCTGGAAACACCATATATTTT. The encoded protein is CASSSTVQAGNTIYF.

The CDR3: CASSLGQNSPLHF. The CDR3 DNA sequence: TGTGCCAGCAGCCTAGGACAGAATTCACCCCTCCACTTT. The chain uses TRBV7-2 and TRBJ1-6; possibly TRBD1 for D (6 bases). Germline CDR1 SGHTA, CDR2 FQGNSA. CDR3 length equals 13 residues. V lost 5 bases and J 7 bases, leaving 9 bases between the germline ends.

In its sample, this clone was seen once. CDR3 DNA sequence: TGCGCCAGCAGCCGGACAGACCAAGAGACCCAGTACTTC. As protein: CASSRTDQETQYF. The V gene is TRBV4-3, the J gene TRBJ2-5; perhaps TRBD1 as D (6 bases). The ends were cut back, 4 bases at V and 0 bases at J, with 6 bases in the middle. Germline CDR1 reads LGHNA; CDR2 reads YSLEER. The CDR3 loop spans 13 amino acids.

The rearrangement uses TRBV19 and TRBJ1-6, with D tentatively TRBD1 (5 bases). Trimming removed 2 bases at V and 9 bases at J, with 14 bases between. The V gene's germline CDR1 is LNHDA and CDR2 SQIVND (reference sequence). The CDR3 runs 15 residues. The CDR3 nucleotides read TGTGCCAGTAGTATATCGGCAGGGATCGGTTCACCCCTCCACTTT. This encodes CASSISAGIGSPLHF. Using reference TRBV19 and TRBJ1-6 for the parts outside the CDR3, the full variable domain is DGGITQSPKYLFRKEGQNVTLSCEQNLNHDAMYWYRQDPGQGLRLIYYSQIVNDFQKGDIAEGYSVSREKKESFPLTVTSAQKNPTAFYLCASSISAGIGSPLHFGNGTRLTVT.

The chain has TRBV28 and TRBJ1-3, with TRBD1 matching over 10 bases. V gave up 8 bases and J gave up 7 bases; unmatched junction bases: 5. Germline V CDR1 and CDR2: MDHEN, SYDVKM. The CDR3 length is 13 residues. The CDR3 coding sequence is TGTGCCAGCCTGACAGGGGGCATGAACACCATATATTTT. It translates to CASLTGGMNTIYF.

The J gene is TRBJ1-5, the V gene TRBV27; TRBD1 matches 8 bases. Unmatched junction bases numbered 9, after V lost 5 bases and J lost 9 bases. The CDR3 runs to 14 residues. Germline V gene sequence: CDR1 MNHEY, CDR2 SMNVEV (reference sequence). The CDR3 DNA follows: TGTGCCAGCAGTACCCGACAGGGGCTTGGGCCCCAGCATTTT. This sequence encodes CASSTRQGLGPQHF.

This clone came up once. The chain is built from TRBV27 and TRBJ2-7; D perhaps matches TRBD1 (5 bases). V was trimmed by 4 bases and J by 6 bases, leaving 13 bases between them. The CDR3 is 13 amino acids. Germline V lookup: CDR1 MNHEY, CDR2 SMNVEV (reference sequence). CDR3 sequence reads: CASSYSDKTEQYF. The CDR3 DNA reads TGTGCCAGCAGTTACTCGGACAAAACCGAGCAGTACTTC.

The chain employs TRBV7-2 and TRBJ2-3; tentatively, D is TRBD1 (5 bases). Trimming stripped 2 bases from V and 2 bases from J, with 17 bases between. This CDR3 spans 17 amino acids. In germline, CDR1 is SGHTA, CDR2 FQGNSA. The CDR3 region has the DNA TGTGCCAGCAGCTTATACCTCCGACAGCTCTCCACAGATACGCAGTATTTT. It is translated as CASSLYLRQLSTDTQYF.

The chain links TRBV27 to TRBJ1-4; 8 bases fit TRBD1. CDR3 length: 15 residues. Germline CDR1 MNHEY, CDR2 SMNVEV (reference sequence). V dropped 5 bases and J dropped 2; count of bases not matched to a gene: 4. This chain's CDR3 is CASSKRTGTNEKLFF. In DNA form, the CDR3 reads TGTGCCAGCAGTAAGAGGACAGGGACTAATGAAAAACTGTTTTTT.

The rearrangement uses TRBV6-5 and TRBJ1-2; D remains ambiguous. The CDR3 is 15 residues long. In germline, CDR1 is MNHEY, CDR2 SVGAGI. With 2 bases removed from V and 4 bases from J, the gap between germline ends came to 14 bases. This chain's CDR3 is CASSYNVEASYGYTF. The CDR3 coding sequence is TGTGCCAGCAGTTACAACGTTGAAGCCTCCTATGGCTACACCTTC.

CDR3 loop: CASSLPSGGRDTQYF. DNA of the CDR3: TGTGCCAGCAGCTTACCTAGCGGGGGAAGAGATACGCAGTATTTT. V gene TRBV5-4 combines with J gene TRBJ2-3, with TRBD2 matching 10 bases. In germline, CDR1 is SGHNT, CDR2 YYREEE (reference sequence). The CDR3 runs to 15 residues. Trimming took 2 bases from V and 5 from J; bases not matched to a gene: 5.

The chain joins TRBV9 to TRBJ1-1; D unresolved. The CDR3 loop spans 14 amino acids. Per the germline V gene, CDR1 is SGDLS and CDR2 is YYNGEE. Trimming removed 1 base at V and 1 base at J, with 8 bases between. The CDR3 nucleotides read TGTGCCAGCAGCGTATCTCCGGCGAACACTGAAGCTTTCTTT. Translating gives CASSVSPANTEAFF.

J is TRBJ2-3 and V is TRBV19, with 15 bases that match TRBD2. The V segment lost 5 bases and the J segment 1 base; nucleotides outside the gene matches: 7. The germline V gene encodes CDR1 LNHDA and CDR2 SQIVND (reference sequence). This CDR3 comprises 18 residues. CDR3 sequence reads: CASSSGLAGGLGTDTQYF. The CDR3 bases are TGTGCCAGTAGTTCGGGACTAGCGGGGGGCCTGGGCACAGATACGCAGTATTTT.